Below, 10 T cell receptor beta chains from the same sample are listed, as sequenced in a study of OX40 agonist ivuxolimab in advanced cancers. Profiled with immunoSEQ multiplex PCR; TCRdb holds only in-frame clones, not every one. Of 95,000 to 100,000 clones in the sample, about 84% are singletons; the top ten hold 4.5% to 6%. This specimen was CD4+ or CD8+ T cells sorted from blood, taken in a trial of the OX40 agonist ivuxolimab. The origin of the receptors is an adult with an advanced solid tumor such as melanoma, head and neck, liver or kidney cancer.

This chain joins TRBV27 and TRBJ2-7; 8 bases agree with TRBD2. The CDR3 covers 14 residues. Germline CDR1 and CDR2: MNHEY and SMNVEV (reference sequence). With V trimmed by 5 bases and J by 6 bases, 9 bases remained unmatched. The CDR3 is CASSPRTSTPEQYF. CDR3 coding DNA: TGTGCCAGCAGTCCGAGGACTAGCACTCCCGAGCAGTACTTC.

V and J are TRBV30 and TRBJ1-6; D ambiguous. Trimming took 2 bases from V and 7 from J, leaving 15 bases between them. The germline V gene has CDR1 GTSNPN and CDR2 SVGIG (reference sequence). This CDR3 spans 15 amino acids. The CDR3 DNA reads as TGTGCCTGGAGTCGGCCGGACCTGGAAAATTCACCCCTCCACTTT. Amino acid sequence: CAWSRPDLENSPLHF. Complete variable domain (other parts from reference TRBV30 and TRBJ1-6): SQTIHQWPATLVQPVGSPLSLECTVEGTSNPNLYWYRQAAGRGLQLLFYSVGIGQISSEVPQNLSASRPQDRQFILSSKKLLLSDSGFYLCAWSRPDLENSPLHFGNGTRLTVT.

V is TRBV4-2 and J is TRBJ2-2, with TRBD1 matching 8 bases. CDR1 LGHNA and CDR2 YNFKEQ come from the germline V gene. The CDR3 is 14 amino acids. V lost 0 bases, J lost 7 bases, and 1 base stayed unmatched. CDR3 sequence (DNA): TGTGCCAGCAGCCAAGAAACAGGGGGCGGGGAGCTGTTTTTT. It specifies CASSQETGGGELFF.

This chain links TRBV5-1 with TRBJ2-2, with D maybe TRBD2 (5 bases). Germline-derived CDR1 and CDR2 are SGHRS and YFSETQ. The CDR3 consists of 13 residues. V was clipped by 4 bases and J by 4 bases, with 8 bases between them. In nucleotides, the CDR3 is TGCGCCAGCAGCCCCGAGGGCACCGGGGAGCTGTTTTTT. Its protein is CASSPEGTGELFF.

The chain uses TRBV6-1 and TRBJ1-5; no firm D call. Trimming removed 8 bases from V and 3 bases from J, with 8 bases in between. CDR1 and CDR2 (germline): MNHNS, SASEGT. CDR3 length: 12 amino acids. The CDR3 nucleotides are TGTGCCAGCCGACAAAACAATCAGCCCCAGCATTTT. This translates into CASRQNNQPQHF.

The chain's CDR3 is CASGPTRGRDQPQHF. DNA for the CDR3: TGTGCCAGCGGACCGACCAGGGGGCGCGATCAGCCCCAGCATTTT. The rearrangement links TRBV6-5 to TRBJ1-5; 8 bases agree with TRBD1. Per the germline V gene, CDR1 is MNHEY and CDR2 is SVGAGI. This CDR3 has 15 residues. V was pared by 8 bases and J by 5 bases, with 11 bases of the junction left unmatched.

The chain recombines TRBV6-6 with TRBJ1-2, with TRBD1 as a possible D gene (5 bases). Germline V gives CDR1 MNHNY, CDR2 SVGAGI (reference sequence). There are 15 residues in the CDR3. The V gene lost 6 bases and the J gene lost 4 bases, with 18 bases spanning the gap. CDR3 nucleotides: TGTGCCAGCAGCGAGGGGCCCACTACAATCTATGGCTACACCTTC. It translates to CASSEGPTTIYGYTF.

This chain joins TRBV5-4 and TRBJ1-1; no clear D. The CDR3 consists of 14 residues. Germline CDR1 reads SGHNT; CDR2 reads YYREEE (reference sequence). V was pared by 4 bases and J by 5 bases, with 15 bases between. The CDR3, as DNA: TGTGCCAGCAGCCCAAAATTGGAGGAGACTGAAGCTTTCTTT. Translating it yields CASSPKLEETEAFF.

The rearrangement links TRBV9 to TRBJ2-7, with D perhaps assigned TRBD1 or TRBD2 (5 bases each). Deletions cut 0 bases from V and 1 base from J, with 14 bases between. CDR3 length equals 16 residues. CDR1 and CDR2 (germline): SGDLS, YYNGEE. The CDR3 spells CASSVEGDSRSYEQYF. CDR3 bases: TGTGCCAGCAGCGTAGAGGGAGACAGCCGTTCCTACGAGCAGTACTTC. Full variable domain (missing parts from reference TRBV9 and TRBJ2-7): DSGVTQTPKHLITATGQRVTLRCSPRSGDLSVYWYQQSLDQGLQFLIQYYNGEERAKGNILERFSAQQFPDLHSELNLSSLELGDSALYFCASSVEGDSRSYEQYFGPGTRLTVT.

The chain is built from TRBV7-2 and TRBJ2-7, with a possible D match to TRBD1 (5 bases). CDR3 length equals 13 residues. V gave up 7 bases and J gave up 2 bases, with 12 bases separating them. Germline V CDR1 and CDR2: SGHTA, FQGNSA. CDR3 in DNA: TGTGCCAGCACCTTTGACAGACCCTACGAGCAGTACTTC. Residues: CASTFDRPYEQYF.